A single sample is the source of the 27 T cell receptor beta chains below, sequenced in a study of T and B cells in COVID-19 patients. From blood, roughly 220-550 ng of genomic DNA served as TRB template. Multiplex PCR with BIOMED2 TRB-A/B primer pools amplified TRB rearrangements. Via MiXCR, TCRdb re-called the multiplex PCR reads, giving one row per CDR3 protein. The sample contains over 7,000 distinct CDR3 sequences, roughly a third of which appear only once. Material: blood. The source of these receptors is a human donor with active COVID-19.

This chain connects TRBV19 to TRBJ1-1, with a tentative D call TRBD1 (5 bases). From germline, CDR1 is LNHDA and CDR2 SQIVND (reference sequence). Trimming took off 4 bases at V and 1 base at J, with 16 bases between the two ends. The CDR3 extends over 16 amino acids. In DNA, the CDR3 is TGTGCCAGTAGTACCCGCCGGCAGGGCGGGAACACTGAAGCTTTCTTT. Its translation is CASSTRRQGGNTEAFF.

This clonotype was seen a few times. The V gene is TRBV6-1, the J gene TRBJ2-1, with TRBD2 identical over 9 bases. Germline trimming cut 4 bases from V and 2 bases from J; bases unmatched to any gene: 6. This CDR3 is 16 amino acids long. Germline CDR1 is MNHNS and CDR2 is SASEGT. The CDR3 nucleotides read TGTGCCAGCAGTGTATGGCGCGGGGGGGCCTACAATGAGCAGTTCTTC. Protein sequence: CASSVWRGGAYNEQFF.

This clonotype was counted a few times. V is TRBV13 and J is TRBJ2-7; TRBD2 aligns across 8 bases. CDR1 is PRHDT and CDR2 is FYEKMQ in the germline V gene (reference sequence). The CDR3 has 15 amino acids. With V trimmed by 4 bases and J by 2 bases, 7 bases remained unmatched. The CDR3 is CASSSGGTGPYEQYV. Written as DNA, the CDR3 is TGTGCCAGCAGCTCGGGGGGGACTGGACCCTACGAGCAGTACGTC.

There are a few counts of this clonotype. The chain uses TRBV12-3 or TRBV12-4 and TRBJ1-4, with D uncertain. With 8 bases removed from V and 8 bases from J, the gap between germline ends came to 6 bases. The CDR3 totals 10 residues. For the CDR3, the DNA is TGTGCCAGCGGGAGAGAAAAACTGTTTTTT. Residues: CASGREKLFF.

This clonotype was counted once. The rearrangement links TRBV4-1 to TRBJ1-3, with a possible D match to TRBD1 (5 bases). Trimming removed 1 base from V and 2 bases from J, with 9 bases in between. Germline V gene sequence: CDR1 MGHRA, CDR2 YSYEKL. This CDR3 is built from 15 residues. In DNA form, the CDR3 reads TGCGCCAGCAGCCAAGTAACGGGGCCTGGAAACACCATATATTTT. Its protein is CASSQVTGPGNTIYF.

This clonotype was seen only a few times. The chain employs TRBV6-1 and TRBJ2-7; TRBD2 might be the D (7 bases). Trimming stripped 7 bases from V and 0 bases from J, with 16 bases between. The CDR3 runs to 15 residues. Germline values: CDR1 MNHNS, CDR2 SASEGT. The CDR3 protein is CASTKGGGSSYEQYF. CDR3 DNA sequence: TGTGCCAGCACCAAGGGGGGGGGGAGCTCCTACGAGCAGTACTTC.

The CDR3 here is CASSSGDRVPGNTIYF. CDR3 nucleotide sequence: TGTGCCAGCAGCTCCGGGGACAGGGTGCCTGGAAACACCATATATTTT. The rearrangement uses TRBV9 and TRBJ1-3; 9 bases agree with TRBD1. The V gene's germline CDR1 is SGDLS and CDR2 YYNGEE. Trimming took 4 bases from V and 2 from J; bases not matched to a gene: 7. The CDR3 spans 16 residues.

The CDR3 nucleotides are TGCAGTGCTAAGACAGGGGGCATGAACACTGAAGCTTTCTTT. It encodes CSAKTGGMNTEAFF. The J gene is TRBJ1-1, the V gene TRBV20-1; 10 nucleotides agree with TRBD1. Per germline, CDR1 DFQATT and CDR2 SNEGSKA (reference sequence). V gave up 4 bases and J gave up 0 bases; unmatched junction bases: 2. The CDR3 loop spans 14 amino acids.

This clonotype is medium-sized (0.01 to 0.1%) in the sample. V usage is TRBV19 and J usage is TRBJ2-7; 12 bases align to TRBD2. Per germline, CDR1 LNHDA and CDR2 SQIVND (reference sequence). The trim removed 5 bases at V and 1 base at J, leaving 6 bases unmatched. The CDR3 is 16 amino acids. CDR3 bases: TGTGCCAGTAGTTCCCCCGGGACTAGCGGGTCCTACGAGCAGTACTTC. Translated, it gives CASSSPGTSGSYEQYF.

By share of the sample, this clonotype is medium-sized. The chain uses TRBV12-3 or TRBV12-4 and TRBJ2-3; D gene ambiguous. The CDR3 has 12 residues. The germline V and J ends were trimmed by 6 bases and 2 bases, with 6 bases remaining between them. CDR3 DNA: TGTGCCAGCAGCCCCCCCACAGATACGCAGTATTTT. The encoded protein is CASSPPTDTQYF.

This clonotype rates as medium-sized. J is TRBJ2-3 and V is TRBV29-1; 13 bases are shared with TRBD2. The V gene's germline CDR1 is SQVTM and CDR2 ANQGSEA. V lost 6 bases, J lost 2 bases, and 2 bases stayed unmatched. The length of the CDR3 is 14 residues. The CDR3 region is CSVGTSGITDTQYF. DNA of the CDR3: TGCAGCGTCGGGACTAGCGGGATCACAGATACGCAGTATTTT.

In this sample, this clonotype turned up once. An end of the junction differs from the germline gene, which may be a read error. This chain connects TRBV12-3 or TRBV12-4 to TRBJ2-2; 8 bases match TRBD1. The length of the CDR3 is 15 residues. The CDR3 spells CVSSLRQGAIGELFF. The CDR3 bases are TGTGTCAGCAGTTTAAGGCAGGGGGCTATCGGGGAGCTGTTTTTT.

This clonotype qualifies as medium-sized (0.01 to 0.1%). The chain carries TRBV6-5 and TRBJ2-3; 10 bases align to TRBD2. The V segment lost 8 bases and the J segment 1 base; nucleotides outside the gene matches: 3. The CDR3 extends over 14 amino acids. Germline V gene sequence: CDR1 MNHEY, CDR2 SVGAGI. For the CDR3, the DNA is TGTGCCAGCCGTCTAGCGGGGGGCACAGATACGCAGTATTTT. This gives the protein CASRLAGGTDTQYF.

The chain uses TRBV4-2 and TRBJ2-3; D unclear. This CDR3 is 14 amino acids long. Per germline, CDR1 LGHNA and CDR2 YNFKEQ. V was trimmed by 1 base and J by 4 bases, leaving 9 bases between them. The CDR3 sequence: CASSQGVPADTQYF. In DNA, the CDR3 is TGTGCCAGCAGCCAAGGGGTACCAGCAGATACGCAGTATTTT.

The chain employs TRBV7-9 and TRBJ2-1, with 11 bases that match TRBD2. Per the germline V gene, CDR1 is SEHNR and CDR2 is FQNEAQ (reference sequence). Trimming at V came to 5 bases and at J to 4 bases, leaving 7 bases not matched to a gene. CDR3 length: 16 residues. CDR3: CASSLPLAGAYNEQFF. CDR3 sequence (DNA): TGTGCCAGCAGCCTTCCACTAGCGGGGGCTTACAATGAGCAGTTCTTC.

The chain couples TRBV20-1 to TRBJ1-2; 7 bases map to TRBD1. The CDR3 sequence is 13 residues long. The germline V gene encodes CDR1 DFQATT and CDR2 SNEGSKA (reference sequence). V lost 6 bases and J lost 8; bases outside the gene matches: 12. The CDR3 region is CSASSQGVGGYTF. CDR3 bases: TGCAGTGCCAGCAGCCAGGGGGTAGGGGGCTACACCTTC.

The sample holds one count of this clonotype. The chain links TRBV6-2 or TRBV6-3 to TRBJ2-5; 13 bases match TRBD2. With 6 bases clipped from V and 3 bases from J, the junction kept 10 bases outside the gene matches. CDR3 length equals 17 residues. CDR1 is MNHEY and CDR2 is SVGEGT in the germline V gene. The CDR3 nucleotides read TGTGCCAGCAGCCCCCGACTAGCGGGGGGCATTAAAGAGACCCAGTACTTC. It yields the protein CASSPRLAGGIKETQYF.

This clonotype turned up a few times. The CDR3 DNA reads TGTGCCAGCAGTTATTCGGACAGCGGTGGCTACACCTTC. The encoded protein is CASSYSDSGGYTF. V and J are TRBV6-2 or TRBV6-3 and TRBJ1-2; weak D call: TRBD1 (6 bases). The CDR3 consists of 13 residues. Trimming took 3 bases from V and 7 from J, leaving 12 bases between them. Germline CDR1 MNHEY, CDR2 SVGEGT.

V and J are TRBV6-1 and TRBJ2-6; D is unclear. Germline V gene sequence: CDR1 MNHNS, CDR2 SASEGT. V gave up 2 bases and J gave up 0 bases, with 11 bases separating them. The CDR3 covers 17 residues. In DNA form, the CDR3 reads TGTGCCAGCAGTGAACAGGTTATCAGCTCTGGGGCCAACGTCCTGACTTTC. Translated: CASSEQVISSGANVLTF.

V gene TRBV7-2 combines with J gene TRBJ2-3; no clear D gene. CDR3 size: 14 residues. From germline, CDR1 is SGHTA and CDR2 FQGNSA. Trimming took 2 bases from V and 8 from J, leaving 14 bases between them. This CDR3 is CASSLTALKGTQYF. The CDR3 DNA reads TGTGCCAGCAGCTTAACTGCCCTGAAAGGTACGCAGTATTTT. Together with reference TRBV7-2 and TRBJ2-3, the CDR3 gives the full variable domain: GAGVSQSPSNKVTEKGKDVELRCDPISGHTALYWYRQSLGQGLEFLIYFQGNSAPDKSGLPSDRFSAERTGGSVSTLTIQRTQQEDSAVYLCASSLTALKGTQYFGPGTRLTVL.

The J gene is TRBJ1-2, the V gene TRBV7-2; D is undetermined. Per germline, CDR1 SGHTA and CDR2 FQGNSA. The ends were cut back, 2 bases at V and 4 bases at J, with 17 bases in the middle. CDR3 length equals 16 residues. CDR3 in DNA: TGTGCCAGCAGCTTATCGTTCTGGCAGACTACCTATGGCTACACCTTC. It encodes CASSLSFWQTTYGYTF.

The CDR3 spells CASSESQGPDTQYF. DNA for the CDR3: TGTGCCAGCAGTGAATCACAGGGGCCAGATACGCAGTATTTT. The chain uses TRBV6-1 and TRBJ2-3; 7 bases line up with TRBD1. This CDR3 contains 14 residues. V shed 2 bases, J shed 4 bases, and the junction held 3 bases outside the gene matches. The germline gives CDR1 MNHNS, CDR2 SASEGT.

In this sample, this clonotype is medium-sized. The genes are TRBV29-1 and TRBJ1-3, with TRBD1 matching over 8 bases. Looked up from germline, CDR1 is SQVTM and CDR2 is ANQGSEA. V was pared by 7 bases and J by 4 bases, with 9 bases of the junction left unmatched. CDR3 length equals 14 residues. The CDR3 sequence: CSATTGALGNTIYF. DNA of the CDR3: TGCAGCGCTACGACAGGGGCCTTGGGAAACACCATATATTTT.

This clonotype showed up just a few times. The chain couples TRBV13 to TRBJ2-3; D not certain. The CDR3 sequence is 11 residues long. Germline V CDR1 and CDR2: PRHDT, FYEKMQ (reference sequence). V was trimmed by 3 bases and J by 2 bases, leaving 0 bases between them. CDR3 nucleotides: TGTGCCAGCAGCTTCACAGATACGCAGTATTTT. Protein sequence: CASSFTDTQYF.

To note about this clonotype: A much larger clone sits a single nucleotide away, making a read error possible. CDR3 in DNA: TGTGCCAGTAGCGGACAGGGAACAACTGGAGACACCATATATTTT. Translating it yields CASSGQGTTGDTIYF. The V and J genes are TRBV19 and TRBJ1-3; 8 bases match TRBD1. Germline CDR1 is LNHDA and CDR2 is SQIVND (reference sequence). The CDR3 contains 15 residues.

This clonotype has only a few counts. V gene TRBV28 combines with J gene TRBJ2-7; D gene uncertain. Trimming removed 6 bases at V and 2 bases at J, with 5 bases between. The V gene's germline CDR1 is MDHEN and CDR2 SYDVKM. This CDR3 has 11 residues. This CDR3 reads CASSQAYEQYV. CDR3 in DNA: TGTGCCAGCAGCCAAGCCTACGAGCAGTACGTC.

This clonotype was detected a few times. This chain joins TRBV12-3 or TRBV12-4 and TRBJ2-7; D perhaps matches TRBD1 (6 bases). This CDR3 region has 12 residues. Deletions cut 5 bases from V and 7 bases from J, with 12 bases between. CDR3: CASSETGYEQYF. The CDR3 region has the DNA TGTGCCAGCAGTGAAACAGGGTATGAGCAGTACTTC.